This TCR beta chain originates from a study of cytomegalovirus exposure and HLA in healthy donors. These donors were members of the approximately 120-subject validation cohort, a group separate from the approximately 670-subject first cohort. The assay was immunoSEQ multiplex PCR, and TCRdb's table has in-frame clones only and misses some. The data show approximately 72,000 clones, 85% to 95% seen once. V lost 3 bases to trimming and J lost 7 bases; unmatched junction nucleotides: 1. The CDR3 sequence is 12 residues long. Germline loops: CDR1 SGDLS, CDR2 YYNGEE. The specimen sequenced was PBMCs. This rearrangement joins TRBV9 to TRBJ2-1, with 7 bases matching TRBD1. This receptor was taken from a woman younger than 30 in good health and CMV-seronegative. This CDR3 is CASSEGANEQFF. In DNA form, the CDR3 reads TGTGCCAGCAGCGAGGGGGCGAATGAGCAGTTCTTC.